These 9 T cell receptor beta chains were all obtained from the same sample, sequenced in a study of T cells in Graves' hyperthyroidism and ophthalmopathy. TCR beta CDR3 regions were amplified from RNA. First-round RT-PCR with HTBI primers amplified the TCR CDR3 region. TCRdb re-derived calls from the multiplex PCR reads in MiXCR, one entry per CDR3 protein. The table records 550,000 to 700,000 distinct CDR3 sequences, under 60% of them present only once. Sequenced: peripheral blood or thyroid tissue (not recorded which). The source of these receptors is an adult woman with Graves' disease, either hyperthyroidism or ophthalmopathy (not recorded which).

With respect to this clonotype: Compared with germline, one end of the junction differs, possibly owing to a read error. V and J are TRBV7-2 and TRBJ2-5; D gene unclear. The length of the CDR3 is 14 residues. Germline CDR1 SGHTA, CDR2 FQGNSA. The CDR3 spells CASSPGRLQETQYF. For the CDR3, the DNA is TGTGCTAGCAGCCCCGGGCGTCTCCAAGAGACCCAGTACTTC.

The V gene is TRBV4-3, the J gene TRBJ1-2; D gene unclear. The CDR3 length is 14 residues. Germline CDR1 and CDR2: LGHNA and YSLEER. V lost 3 bases and J 6 bases, leaving 14 bases between the germline ends. The CDR3 coding sequence is TGCGCCAGCAGCCAGCCATGGGGAGAAGATGGCTACACCTTC. It is translated as CASSQPWGEDGYTF.

This chain joins TRBV7-9 and TRBJ1-6, with TRBD1 matching over 7 bases. With 7 bases clipped from V and 7 bases from J, the junction kept 7 bases outside the gene matches. Germline CDR1 reads SEHNR; CDR2 reads FQNEAQ (reference sequence). The CDR3 is made up of 14 amino acids. The CDR3 DNA follows: TGTGCCAGCAACATGGGACAGTCGAATTCACCCCTCCACTTT. This sequence encodes CASNMGQSNSPLHF.

This chain connects TRBV28 to TRBJ1-1; D call uncertain. Germline lookup yields CDR1 MDHEN and CDR2 SYDVKM. The CDR3 length is 16 residues. Trimming removed 7 bases at V and 1 base at J, with 19 bases between. The CDR3 region has the DNA TGTGCCAGCAATTTCCTCAGTTTGGCAGGGAACACTGAAGCTTTCTTT. Translation: CASNFLSLAGNTEAFF.

This clonotype was counted a single time. The chain couples TRBV11-1 to TRBJ2-5; D might be TRBD1 (6 bases). CDR1 and CDR2 from the germline V gene are SGHAT and FQDESV (reference sequence). V was pared by 5 bases and J by 2 bases, with 12 bases between. The CDR3 has 14 amino acids. CDR3 loop: CASSTNREQETQYF. The CDR3 nucleotides are TGTGCCAGCAGCACCAACAGGGAGCAAGAGACCCAGTACTTC.

This clonotype has ten or more counts. The chain combines TRBV7-9 with TRBJ1-3, with 8 bases matching TRBD1. CDR3 size: 16 residues. Germline V lookup: CDR1 SEHNR, CDR2 FQNEAQ (reference sequence). J gave up 0 bases and V 6 bases, and 7 bases lay outside the gene matches. The CDR3 here is CASRSLTGGSGNTIYF. CDR3 sequence (DNA): TGTGCCAGCAGGAGTCTTACAGGGGGCTCTGGAAACACCATATATTTT.

This clonotype was seen repeatedly, ten times or more. V gene TRBV4-1 combines with J gene TRBJ2-7; TRBD1 is a possible D gene (6 bases). The CDR3 is 15 amino acids. Per germline, CDR1 MGHRA and CDR2 YSYEKL. The germline V and J ends were trimmed by 6 bases and 5 bases, with 20 bases remaining between them. The CDR3 loop reads CASRYRGTSRDEQYF. The CDR3 DNA is TGCGCCAGCAGATACCGTGGGACAAGCAGGGACGAGCAGTACTTC.

V usage is TRBV29-1 and J usage is TRBJ2-7; the D gene is possibly TRBD1 (6 bases). Deletions cut 6 bases from V and 0 bases from J, with 15 bases between. There are 14 residues in the CDR3. CDR1 is SQVTM and CDR2 is ANQGSEA in the germline V gene. CDR3 nucleotide sequence: TGCAGCGTCGCCCTCCGGGACAACTCCTACGAGCAGTACTTC. Its translation: CSVALRDNSYEQYF.

This clonotype has only one observation. In DNA, the CDR3 is TGTGCCAGCAGCTTATATGGAAACTATGGCTACACCTTC. Encoded protein: CASSLYGNYGYTF. The chain combines TRBV7-2 with TRBJ1-2; D uncertain. Germline CDR1 SGHTA, CDR2 FQGNSA. The V end was cut by 2 bases, the J end by 2 bases, with 6 bases between. CDR3 length: 13 amino acids.